Listed here is a single T cell receptor beta chain. TCRdb's table, derived via immunoSEQ multiplex PCR, lists solely in-frame clones and lacks some. Among some 460,000 clones, 87% were seen once, and the ten largest hold over 1.5%. Trimming shortened V by 1 base and J by 1 base, and 20 bases separated the two germline ends. Germline CDR1 SEHNR, CDR2 FQNEAQ (reference sequence). The CDR3 runs to 18 residues. The sample belongs to a study of blood T cell repertoires in COVID-19. Overall study: Spain, Italy and the United States supplied samples that represented acute and convalescent COVID-19.

The age range of participants was 18 to 89 years, with residence in around 22 US areas. This chain uses TRBV7-9 with TRBJ2-7, with TRBD1 as a possible D gene (5 bases). The clonotype was recovered from a woman aged 18-30 years with acute COVID-19. What was sequenced was PBMCs or T cells enriched from blood (not recorded which). CDR3 nucleotide sequence: TGTGCCAGCAGCTTAGTGATCGGTGGTAGGACATCTTCCTACGAGCAGTACTTC. It is translated as CASSLVIGGRTSSYEQYF.